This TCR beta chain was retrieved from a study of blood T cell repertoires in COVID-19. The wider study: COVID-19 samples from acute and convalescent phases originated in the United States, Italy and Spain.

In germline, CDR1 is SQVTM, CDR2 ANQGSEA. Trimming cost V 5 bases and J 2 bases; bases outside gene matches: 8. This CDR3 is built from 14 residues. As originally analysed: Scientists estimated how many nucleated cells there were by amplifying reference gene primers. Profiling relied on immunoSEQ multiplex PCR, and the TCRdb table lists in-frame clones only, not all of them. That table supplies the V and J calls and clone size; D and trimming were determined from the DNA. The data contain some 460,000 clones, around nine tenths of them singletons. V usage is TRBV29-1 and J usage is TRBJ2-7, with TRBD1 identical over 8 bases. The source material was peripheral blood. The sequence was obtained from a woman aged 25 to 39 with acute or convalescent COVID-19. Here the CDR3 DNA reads TGCAGCGTTTACTCGACAGGGGATACCTACGAGCAGTACTTC. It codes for CSVYSTGDTYEQYF.